The 23 T cell receptor beta chains presented below share a single source sample, sequenced in a study of T cell responses to AZD1222 COVID-19 vaccine. TCRdb's copy holds only in-frame clones and misses some; the assay was immunoSEQ multiplex PCR. The sample has some 130,000 clones; roughly 90% are singletons. The sequencing here drew on peripheral blood, taken on day 0 of AZD1222 vaccination. The receptors were gathered from an adult in good health.

The genes are TRBV2 and TRBJ1-3; D remains ambiguous. Germline assignment: CDR1 SNHLY and CDR2 FYNNEI. This CDR3 is built from 10 residues. V was pared by 8 bases and J by 8 bases, with 7 bases between. The CDR3 coding sequence is TGTGCCAGCCAGATCGACACCATATATTTT. Its translation is CASQIDTIYF.

J is TRBJ1-1 and V is TRBV19; D call uncertain. Germline CDR1 is LNHDA and CDR2 is SQIVND (reference sequence). Trimming left V 5 bases short and J 2 bases short, with 15 bases between. This CDR3 has 15 amino acids. This CDR3 is CASSFPSTGNTEAFF. CDR3 coding DNA: TGTGCCAGTAGTTTCCCTTCGACGGGAAACACTGAAGCTTTCTTT.

CDR3 sequence: CATSSTQVYYEQYF. CDR3 DNA: TGTGCCACCAGCAGTACGCAGGTGTACTACGAGCAGTACTTC. The chain carries TRBV15 and TRBJ2-7; D unclear. Trimming took 3 bases from V and 3 from J, leaving 12 bases between them. The germline V gene has CDR1 LNHNV and CDR2 YYDKDF (reference sequence). CDR3 length: 14 residues.

The V gene is TRBV7-3, the J gene TRBJ2-3; 13 bases line up with TRBD2. In germline, CDR1 is SGHTA, CDR2 FQGTGA. V lost 2 bases, J lost 2 bases, and 4 bases stayed unmatched. CDR3 length: 17 residues. The CDR3 nucleotides read TGTGCCAGCAGCTTAGGGACTAGCGGGGCCTACACAGATACGCAGTATTTT. This gives the protein CASSLGTSGAYTDTQYF. Based on the CDR3 plus reference TRBV7-3 and TRBJ2-3, the full variable domain is GAGVSQTPSNKVTEKGKYVELRCDPISGHTALYWYRQSLGQGPEFLIYFQGTGAADDSGLPNDRFFAVRPEGSVSTLKIQRTERGDSAVYLCASSLGTSGAYTDTQYFGPGTRLTVL.

The chain links TRBV18 to TRBJ1-1; D is perhaps TRBD1 (6 bases). There are 14 residues in the CDR3. V lost 4 bases and J 1 base, leaving 10 bases between the germline ends. The V gene's germline CDR1 is KGHSH and CDR2 LQKENI. The CDR3 here is CASSRQAGNTEAFF. The CDR3 DNA reads TGTGCCAGCTCACGACAGGCAGGGAACACTGAAGCTTTCTTT.

This clone was counted a single time. V gene TRBV5-1 combines with J gene TRBJ1-4; no clear D gene. The CDR3 runs to 13 residues. Looked up from germline, CDR1 is SGHRS and CDR2 is YFSETQ. Trimming shortened V by 4 bases and J by 6 bases, and 10 bases separated the two germline ends. The CDR3 protein is CASSPWADEKLFF. The CDR3 bases are TGCGCCAGCAGCCCATGGGCCGATGAAAAACTGTTTTTT.

This sequence joins TRBV6-1 and TRBJ2-3; tentative D call: TRBD1 (6 bases). CDR1 MNHNS and CDR2 SASEGT come from the germline V gene. CDR3 length: 14 amino acids. The V gene lost 6 bases and the J gene lost 1 base, with 11 bases spanning the gap. CDR3 in DNA: TGTGCCAGCAGCTTCAGGGGAGGCACAGATACGCAGTATTTT. Encoded protein: CASSFRGGTDTQYF.

The count of this clone is one. The genes are TRBV27 and TRBJ1-4; TRBD1 is a possible D gene (6 bases). The CDR3 runs 14 residues. The germline gives CDR1 MNHEY, CDR2 SMNVEV (reference sequence). The V and J ends lost 3 bases and 8 bases respectively, with 13 bases between them. CDR3 sequence reads: CASSFRGAPEKLFF. DNA for the CDR3: TGTGCCAGCAGTTTCAGGGGCGCCCCCGAAAAACTGTTTTTT. Combining the CDR3 with reference TRBV27 and TRBJ1-4 gives the whole variable domain EAQVTQNPRYLITVTGKKLTVTCSQNMNHEYMSWYRQDPGLGLRQIYYSMNVEVTDKGDVPEGYKVSRKEKRNFPLILESPSPNQTSLYFCASSFRGAPEKLFFGSGTQLSVL.

The chain couples TRBV15 to TRBJ1-5; possibly TRBD1 for D (5 bases). V was clipped by 0 bases and J by 0 bases, with 12 bases between them. Per the germline V gene, CDR1 is LNHNV and CDR2 is YYDKDF (reference sequence). The CDR3 covers 17 residues. The CDR3 spells CATSRDLLTASNQPQHF. CDR3 DNA: TGTGCCACCAGCAGAGATCTTTTGACAGCTAGCAATCAGCCCCAGCATTTT.

The DNA of the CDR3 is TGTGCCAGCACCGTATCGGGGTTTGGAAACACCATATATTTT. Its translation is CASTVSGFGNTIYF. V usage is TRBV6-5 and J usage is TRBJ1-3, with D unclear. Trimming left V 7 bases short and J 3 bases short, with 13 bases between. The CDR3 extends over 14 amino acids. Germline V CDR1 and CDR2: MNHEY, SVGAGI.

This clone was found once. The chain links TRBV19 to TRBJ1-5, with D maybe TRBD1 (6 bases). The germline CDR1 and CDR2 sequences are LNHDA and SQIVND (reference sequence). Trimming pared 3 bases from V and 3 bases from J, leaving 15 bases between. The CDR3 is 16 amino acids. The CDR3 is CASSIPFRTDNQPQHF. The DNA of the CDR3 is TGTGCCAGTAGTATTCCGTTTAGGACAGACAATCAGCCCCAGCATTTT.

The rearrangement links TRBV9 to TRBJ1-1, with D unclear. This CDR3 contains 13 residues. The germline gives CDR1 SGDLS, CDR2 YYNGEE. With 0 bases removed from V and 0 bases from J, the gap between germline ends came to 3 bases. The CDR3 reads CASSVDLNTEAFF. In nucleotides, the CDR3 is TGTGCCAGCAGCGTAGATCTGAACACTGAAGCTTTCTTT.

The chain employs TRBV27 and TRBJ1-5; the D is unclear. Per the germline V gene, CDR1 is MNHEY and CDR2 is SMNVEV (reference sequence). Between the trimmed V and J ends, which lost 3 bases and 5 bases, there was a span of 14 bases. The CDR3 loop spans 15 amino acids. CDR3 sequence reads: CASSLAGRWHQPQHF. CDR3 DNA sequence: TGTGCCAGCAGTTTGGCCGGGCGGTGGCATCAGCCCCAGCATTTT.

This sequence joins TRBV5-6 and TRBJ2-2; the D gene could be TRBD1 or TRBD2 (6 bases each). Trimming left V 2 bases short and J 6 bases short, with 14 bases between. The CDR3 sequence is 15 residues long. The germline V gene encodes CDR1 SGHDT and CDR2 YYEEEE. The CDR3 DNA follows: TGTGCCAGCAGCTTTGGCGGGACATACGCCGGGGAGCTGTTTTTT. Translation: CASSFGGTYAGELFF.

The chain links TRBV5-1 to TRBJ2-7, with D tentatively TRBD2 (5 bases). CDR1 and CDR2 from the germline V gene are SGHRS and YFSETQ. The V gene lost 0 bases and the J gene lost 7 bases, with 11 bases spanning the gap. This CDR3 has 13 residues. DNA for the CDR3: TGCGCCAGCAGCTTGGGGACTGGGCTTGAGCAGTACTTC. This sequence encodes CASSLGTGLEQYF.

V gene TRBV4-3 combines with J gene TRBJ1-1; D remains ambiguous. The CDR3 consists of 14 residues. Germline lookup yields CDR1 LGHNA and CDR2 YSLEER. Trimming cost V 0 bases and J 5 bases, with 10 bases left between them. As DNA, the CDR3 is TGCGCCAGCAGCCAAGACACGCCTGATACTGAAGCTTTCTTT. Translation: CASSQDTPDTEAFF.

The chain uses TRBV15 and TRBJ2-1, with D possibly TRBD1 on 5 matching bases. CDR3 length: 13 amino acids. Looked up from germline, CDR1 is LNHNV and CDR2 is YYDKDF (reference sequence). With 4 bases removed from V and 8 bases from J, the gap between germline ends came to 12 bases. CDR3 loop: CATSKGRADEQFF. Here the CDR3 DNA reads TGTGCCACCAGCAAGGGCAGGGCCGATGAGCAGTTCTTC.

The gene calls are TRBV5-1 and TRBJ2-2; perhaps TRBD1 as D (6 bases). V lost 0 bases and J lost 2, with 14 bases in between. The germline V gene encodes CDR1 SGHRS and CDR2 YFSETQ. The CDR3 has 17 residues. The CDR3 bases are TGCGCCAGCAGCTTGGGTGTGACAGGACCTAACACCGGGGAGCTGTTTTTT. It codes for CASSLGVTGPNTGELFF.

V usage is TRBV5-1 and J usage is TRBJ1-3, with D possibly matching TRBD1 (5 bases). Germline values: CDR1 SGHRS, CDR2 YFSETQ. The length of the CDR3 is 14 residues. Trimming shortened V by 4 bases and J by 3 bases, and 11 bases separated the two germline ends. The CDR3 DNA reads TGCGCCAGCAGCCAGGGAGACTTTGGAAACACCATATATTTT. Residues: CASSQGDFGNTIYF.

The gene calls are TRBV7-2 and TRBJ2-1; no clear D. CDR1 SGHTA and CDR2 FQGNSA come from the germline V gene. The CDR3 spans 14 residues. Trimming stripped 2 bases from V and 7 bases from J, with 12 bases between. In DNA, the CDR3 is TGTGCCAGCAGCTTACCTGGGCTACCTAATGAGCAGTTCTTC. It is translated as CASSLPGLPNEQFF.

This rearrangement joins TRBV7-6 to TRBJ1-1; D unresolved. CDR3 length equals 14 residues. Trimming took off 1 base at V and 5 bases at J, with 11 bases between the two ends. Germline V gene data show CDR1 as SGHVS and CDR2 as FNYEAQ. The CDR3 DNA reads TGTGCCAGCAGCTTAGGAGGATTAGGAACTGAAGCTTTCTTT. Protein product: CASSLGGLGTEAFF.

The chain carries TRBV3-1 (or the pseudogene TRBV3-2) and TRBJ2-7; TRBD1 aligns across 10 bases. The CDR3 has 19 residues. Trimming took 4 bases from V and 1 from J; bases not matched to a gene: 16. CDR1 is LGHDT, CDR2 YNNKEL, per germline (reference sequence). In nucleotides, the CDR3 is TGTGCCAGCAGCCCTCCTTTCCCCGAGACAGGGGGCTTGTCCTACGAGCAGTACTTC. It is translated as CASSPPFPETGGLSYEQYF.

The V and J genes are TRBV3-1 (or the pseudogene TRBV3-2) and TRBJ1-5; TRBD1 matches 7 bases. The J segment lost 1 base and the V segment lost 1 base, leaving 1 base of the junction unmatched. Germline CDR1 is LGHDT and CDR2 is YNNKEL (reference sequence). This CDR3 has 15 residues. The CDR3 protein is CASSQGTGSNQPQHF. The DNA for the CDR3 is TGTGCCAGCAGCCAAGGGACAGGAAGCAATCAGCCCCAGCATTTT.